Listed here are 14 T cell receptor beta chains from one sample, sequenced in a study of shared clonotypes between healthy human individuals. Clones were read by immunoSEQ multiplex PCR, and TCRdb kept only the in-frame ones, dropping some. The sample shows around 750,000 clones, about 74% of them seen only once. The sample was memory CD4+ T cells sorted from blood. As to subset: CD45RA-negative fraction. The receptors were sampled from a woman aged 25 to 39 in good health.

The rearrangement uses TRBV18 and TRBJ2-7, with D possibly TRBD1 on 6 matching bases. The CDR3 is 15 residues long. V was trimmed by 4 bases and J by 2 bases, leaving 15 bases between them. Germline CDR1 and CDR2: KGHSH and LQKENI. This CDR3 reads CASSRPGKGAYEQYF. DNA of the CDR3: TGTGCCAGCTCACGTCCGGGAAAGGGGGCCTACGAGCAGTACTTC.

The chain couples TRBV7-9 to TRBJ2-7, with D maybe TRBD2 (6 bases). Germline CDR1 and CDR2: SEHNR and FQNEAQ (reference sequence). The V end was cut by 4 bases, the J end by 5 bases, with 21 bases between. This CDR3 has 16 amino acids. This CDR3 reads CASSSTQRPSVDEQYF. CDR3 DNA sequence: TGTGCCAGCAGCTCGACCCAGCGACCTAGCGTGGACGAGCAGTACTTC.

The gene calls are TRBV5-1 and TRBJ1-2, with 8 positions matching TRBD1. Germline values: CDR1 SGHRS, CDR2 YFSETQ. The CDR3 totals 14 residues. After removal of 0 bases from V and 7 bases from J, the junction contained 5 bases not matched to a gene. The CDR3 loop reads CASSLGQGSGGYTF. The CDR3 DNA reads TGCGCCAGCAGCTTGGGACAGGGGTCTGGTGGCTACACCTTC.

Only one count was recorded for this clone. The chain combines TRBV5-1 with TRBJ2-7; D perhaps matches TRBD2 (6 bases). This CDR3 has 14 amino acids. The germline V and J ends were trimmed by 0 bases and 5 bases, with 12 bases remaining between them. Germline loops: CDR1 SGHRS, CDR2 YFSETQ. CDR3 amino acids: CASSLAWGEDEQYF. CDR3 DNA: TGCGCCAGCAGCTTGGCCTGGGGGGAGGACGAGCAGTACTTC.

The CDR3 region is CSASYGQPQHF. The CDR3 coding sequence is TGCAGTGCTAGTTACGGTCAGCCCCAGCATTTT. The chain joins TRBV20-1 to TRBJ1-5, with D unclear. Germline CDR1 reads DFQATT; CDR2 reads SNEGSKA (reference sequence). The ends were cut back, 3 bases at V and 6 bases at J, with 6 bases in the middle. The CDR3 covers 11 residues.

The chain links TRBV5-1 to TRBJ1-1, with 10 bases that match TRBD1. The germline V gene encodes CDR1 SGHRS and CDR2 YFSETQ. V was clipped by 5 bases and J by 1 base; unmatched bases: 5. The CDR3 totals 15 residues. CDR3 in DNA: TGCGCCAGCAGGTTGACAGGGGGCTCGAACACTGAAGCTTTCTTT. It codes for CASRLTGGSNTEAFF. Full variable domain (missing parts from reference TRBV5-1 and TRBJ1-1): KAGVTQTPRYLIKTRGQQVTLSCSPISGHRSVSWYQQTPGQGLQFLFEYFSETQRNKGNFPGRFSGRQFSNSRSEMNVSTLELGDSALYLCASRLTGGSNTEAFFGQGTRLTVV.

This sequence joins TRBV25-1 and TRBJ2-3; D possibly corresponds to TRBD1 (6 bases). The CDR3 covers 17 residues. Trimming cost V 2 bases and J 2 bases, with 17 bases left between them. Germline values: CDR1 MGHDK, CDR2 SYGVNS. CDR3 in amino acids: CASSEVSRDTDTDTQYF. Written as DNA, the CDR3 is TGTGCCAGCAGTGAAGTTTCCCGGGACACAGACACAGATACGCAGTATTTT.

This clone was seen only a few times. The CDR3 loop reads CAWSVQKGRVFF. The CDR3 coding sequence is TGTGCCTGGAGTGTACAGAAAGGGCGGGTGTTTTTT. The chain carries TRBV30 and TRBJ1-4; D gene uncertain. This CDR3 contains 12 residues. Trimming left V 0 bases short and J 15 bases short, with 14 bases between. Germline CDR1 is GTSNPN and CDR2 is SVGIG (reference sequence).

This clone was counted a few times. This chain uses TRBV11-3 with TRBJ2-3; the D is unclear. The ends were cut back, 3 bases at V and 7 bases at J, with 5 bases in the middle. This CDR3 has 11 amino acids. From germline, CDR1 is SGHNT and CDR2 YENEEA. CDR3 bases: TGTGCCAGCAGCTTGGGAAATACGCAGTATTTT. Translated, it gives CASSLGNTQYF.

This clone has just one count. The chain has TRBV27 and TRBJ1-6; no clear D. This CDR3 contains 16 residues. V was pared by 2 bases and J by 5 bases, with 13 bases between. Germline lookup yields CDR1 MNHEY and CDR2 SMNVEV (reference sequence). The CDR3 sequence is CASSLVGRPNNSPLHF. The CDR3 DNA reads TGTGCCAGCAGTTTAGTGGGCAGGCCGAATAATTCACCCCTCCACTTT.

The rearrangement links TRBV7-9 to TRBJ2-6, with 9 bases matching TRBD1. V trimming: 3 bases; J trimming: 3 bases; junction bases outside the gene matches: 9. The CDR3 loop spans 18 amino acids. Germline V CDR1 and CDR2: SEHNR, FQNEAQ (reference sequence). The DNA for the CDR3 is TGTGCCAGCAGCTTCTCGGACAGGGGTGTTTATGGGGCCAACGTCCTGACTTTC. Amino acids: CASSFSDRGVYGANVLTF. Together with reference TRBV7-9 and TRBJ2-6, the CDR3 gives the full variable domain: DTGVSQNPRHKITKRGQNVTFRCDPISEHNRLYWYRQTLGQGPEFLTYFQNEAQLEKSRLLSDRFSAERPKGSFSTLEIQRTEQGDSAMYLCASSFSDRGVYGANVLTFGAGSRLTVL.

The gene calls are TRBV2 and TRBJ2-3; TRBD1 matches at 10 bases. Germline trimming cut 4 bases from V and 5 bases from J; bases unmatched to any gene: 12. The CDR3 covers 17 residues. Germline values: CDR1 SNHLY, CDR2 FYNNEI. CDR3 protein: CASSGWTGGLGLDTQYF. The CDR3 coding sequence is TGTGCCAGCAGTGGATGGACAGGGGGGCTGGGGTTAGATACGCAGTATTTT.

The V and J genes are TRBV6-1 and TRBJ2-2; 8 positions agree with TRBD2. With 4 bases clipped from V and 4 bases from J, the junction kept 5 bases outside the gene matches. Germline CDR1 MNHNS, CDR2 SASEGT. The CDR3 has 15 amino acids. The CDR3 sequence: CASSVRSGTTGELFF. For the CDR3, the DNA is TGTGCCAGCAGTGTTCGTAGCGGGACCACCGGGGAGCTGTTTTTT.

The chain carries TRBV4-1 and TRBJ2-7, with 8 nucleotides matching TRBD1. CDR1 and CDR2 (germline): MGHRA, YSYEKL. V lost 3 bases to trimming and J lost 5 bases; unmatched junction nucleotides: 6. The CDR3 runs to 14 residues. In DNA form, the CDR3 reads TGCGCCAGCAGCCACGGACAGGGTGGACACGAGCAGTACTTC. Its translation is CASSHGQGGHEQYF.